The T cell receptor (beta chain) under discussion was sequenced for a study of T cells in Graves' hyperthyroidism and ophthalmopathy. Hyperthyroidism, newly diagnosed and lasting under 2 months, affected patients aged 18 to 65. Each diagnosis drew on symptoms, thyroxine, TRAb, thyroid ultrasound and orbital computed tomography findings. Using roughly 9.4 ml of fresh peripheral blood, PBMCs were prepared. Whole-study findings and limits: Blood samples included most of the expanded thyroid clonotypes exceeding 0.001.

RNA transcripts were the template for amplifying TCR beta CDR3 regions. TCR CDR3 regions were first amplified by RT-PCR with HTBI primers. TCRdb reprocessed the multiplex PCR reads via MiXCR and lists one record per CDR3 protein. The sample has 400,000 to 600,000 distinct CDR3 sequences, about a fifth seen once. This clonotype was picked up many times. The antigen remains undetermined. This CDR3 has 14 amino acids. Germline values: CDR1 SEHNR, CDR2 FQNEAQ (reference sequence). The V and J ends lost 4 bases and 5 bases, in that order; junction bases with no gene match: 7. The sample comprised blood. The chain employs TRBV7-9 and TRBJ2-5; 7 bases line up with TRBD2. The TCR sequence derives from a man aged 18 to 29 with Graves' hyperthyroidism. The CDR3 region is CASSSTTSPETQYF. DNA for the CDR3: TGTGCCAGCAGCTCAACGACTAGCCCTGAGACCCAGTACTTC.